These 9 T cell receptor beta chains came from one sample sequenced in a study of vaccination and CD4 T cells after COVID-19. The treatment here: roughly ten-day PBMC culture with coronavirus spike peptide pools or control peptides (ViraFEST assay). Researchers collected the unexposed donor's CD4+ T cells before the COVID-19 pandemic (2011-2018). These receptors are not linked to any known antigen. Sequencing of the DNA from cultured CD4+ T cells was carried out with the Oncomine TCR Beta short-read assay. MiXCR, applied by TCRdb to the PCR reads, yields one record per CDR3 protein. The sample lists about 2,400 distinct CDR3 sequences, 20% to 25% occurring once. The sample consisted of CD4+ T cells from blood, cultured in vitro. Receptor source: a human donor in good health.

This sequence joins TRBV6-1 and TRBJ1-6; D is unclear. Trimming stripped 6 bases from V and 6 bases from J, with 12 bases between. Looked up from germline, CDR1 is MNHNS and CDR2 is SASEGT. The length of the CDR3 is 14 residues. CDR3 region: CASSPGSGNSPLHF. The CDR3 nucleotides are TGTGCCAGCAGCCCGGGGTCGGGTAATTCACCCCTCCACTTT.

The chain couples TRBV30 to TRBJ2-3; D may be TRBD2 (6 bases). The CDR3 covers 16 residues. Between the trimmed V and J ends, which lost 2 bases and 4 bases, there was a span of 19 bases. Germline V lookup: CDR1 GTSNPN, CDR2 SVGIG (reference sequence). The CDR3 protein is CAWSHGAGRRADTQYF. The DNA for the CDR3 is TGTGCCTGGAGTCACGGGGCAGGGCGGAGGGCAGATACGCAGTATTTT.

The rearrangement links TRBV20-1 to TRBJ2-7, with 7 bases that match TRBD2. The CDR3 length is 14 residues. CDR1 DFQATT and CDR2 SNEGSKA come from the germline V gene (reference sequence). The junction had 10 bases not matched to a gene; V was cut back by 6 bases and J by 2 bases. CDR3 coding DNA: TGCAGTGCCTCATCACTAGCGCCACCCTACGAGCAGTACTTC. This codes for CSASSLAPPYEQYF.

This clonotype was counted between two and nine times. This chain joins TRBV5-8 and TRBJ2-3; unclear D gene. With 1 base removed from V and 5 bases from J, the gap between germline ends came to 11 bases. Per the germline V gene, CDR1 is SGHTS and CDR2 is YDEGEE. The CDR3 has 14 residues. The CDR3 loop is CASSLNRVVDTQYF. CDR3 DNA: TGTGCCAGCAGCTTGAATAGGGTGGTAGATACGCAGTATTTT.

In this sample, this clonotype is medium-sized. The chain has TRBV6-1 and TRBJ1-2; 7 bases fit TRBD1. Trimming at V came to 10 bases and at J to 3 bases, leaving 8 bases not matched to a gene. Germline lookup yields CDR1 MNHNS and CDR2 SASEGT. The CDR3 contains 13 residues. In DNA, the CDR3 is TGTGCCATCAAGGGGGCGTCTGACTATGGCTACACCTTC. This codes for CAIKGASDYGYTF.

There are a few counts of this clonotype. The chain couples TRBV27 to TRBJ1-5, with D unclear. Germline-derived CDR1 and CDR2 are MNHEY and SMNVEV (reference sequence). The CDR3 totals 17 residues. V was shortened by 5 bases and J by 2 bases, with 19 bases between the two germline ends. CDR3 residues: CASSRTPGGERNQPQHF. The CDR3 DNA reads TGTGCCAGCAGTCGAACTCCTGGAGGAGAGCGCAATCAGCCCCAGCATTTT.

The chain employs TRBV30 and TRBJ2-7; possibly TRBD1 for D (5 bases). Per the germline V gene, CDR1 is GTSNPN and CDR2 is SVGIG (reference sequence). V lost 3 bases, J lost 3 bases, and 9 bases lay in between. The CDR3 is made up of 12 amino acids. The CDR3 nucleotides are TGTGCCTGGAGAGATCAGGGCTACGAGCAGTACTTC. It codes for CAWRDQGYEQYF.

In its sample, this clonotype is medium-sized. The chain couples TRBV15 to TRBJ2-7; 10 positions agree with TRBD2. There are 18 residues in the CDR3. The trim removed 4 bases at V and 0 bases at J, leaving 12 bases unmatched. The germline CDR1 and CDR2 sequences are LNHNV and YYDKDF (reference sequence). CDR3 nucleotide sequence: TGTGCCACCAGCACACTACCGGGACTAGCGATCAACTCCTACGAGCAGTACTTC. Protein: CATSTLPGLAINSYEQYF.

This sequence joins TRBV24-1 and TRBJ2-5, with 9 bases lining up with TRBD1. This CDR3 is built from 16 residues. CDR1 and CDR2 (germline): KGHDR, SFDVKD. The V and J ends lost 2 bases and 5 bases, in that order; junction bases with no gene match: 8. The DNA of the CDR3 is TGTGCCACCAGTGATTACACAGGGGGCGGAGGGGAGACCCAGTACTTC. This translates into CATSDYTGGGGETQYF.